The 30 T cell receptor beta chains presented below share a single source sample, sequenced in a study of shared clonotypes between healthy human individuals. Naive CD8 cells, CD45RO-negative and positively selected for CCR7, excluded terminally differentiated effector memory CD45RA+ cells. Only in-frame clones appear in the TCRdb table, and some are missing; sequencing was by immunoSEQ multiplex PCR. There are about 820,000 clones in the sample; 80% to 95% occur only once, and more than 20% lies in the top ten. Sequenced sample: naive CD8+ T cells sorted from blood. Every receptor here comes from a man aged 25 to 40 in good health.

As to this clone: This sample also contains other DNA sequences that code for the same CDR3. This chain joins TRBV5-1 and TRBJ2-1, with D possibly being TRBD1 (6 bases). Trimming removed 1 base from V and 0 bases from J, with 8 bases in between. The CDR3 is made up of 15 amino acids. The germline V gene has CDR1 SGHRS and CDR2 YFSETQ. The CDR3 nucleotides read TGCGCCAGCAGCTTGAAACAGGGCTCCTACAATGAGCAGTTCTTC. This sequence encodes CASSLKQGSYNEQFF.

The CDR3 region is CASSSRGTPGTSPSDEQFF. CDR3 nucleotides: TGTGCCAGCAGTTCGAGAGGGACCCCCGGGACTAGTCCCAGCGATGAGCAGTTCTTC. The gene calls are TRBV9 and TRBJ2-1, with 8 bases lining up with TRBD2. V shed 5 bases, J shed 8 bases, and the junction held 24 bases outside the gene matches. The V gene's germline CDR1 is SGDLS and CDR2 YYNGEE. This CDR3 has 19 residues.

V is TRBV9 and J is TRBJ2-2; tentatively, D is TRBD1 or TRBD2 (6 bases each). The germline CDR1 and CDR2 sequences are SGDLS and YYNGEE. This CDR3 contains 13 residues. The ends were cut back, 1 base at V and 6 bases at J, with 7 bases in the middle. This CDR3 is CASSVRGPGELFF. For the CDR3, the DNA is TGTGCCAGCAGCGTACGGGGGCCCGGGGAGCTGTTTTTT.

The rearrangement uses TRBV6-6 and TRBJ2-1; no clear D gene. The CDR3 runs 12 residues. Between the trimmed V and J ends, which lost 2 bases and 6 bases, there was a span of 5 bases. Per germline, CDR1 MNHNY and CDR2 SVGAGI (reference sequence). The CDR3 region has the DNA TGTGCCAGCAGTTACCCGGCCAATGAGCAGTTCTTC. Its protein product is CASSYPANEQFF.

V is TRBV2 and J is TRBJ2-5; 11 nucleotides align to TRBD2. V lost 4 bases and J lost 0; bases outside the gene matches: 7. This CDR3 contains 17 residues. Germline-derived CDR1 and CDR2 are SNHLY and FYNNEI. CDR3 in DNA: TGTGCCAGCAGTGGGGGACTAGCGGAGCTCTACCAAGAGACCCAGTACTTC. It translates to CASSGGLAELYQETQYF.

The chain has TRBV19 and TRBJ1-1; no clear D. Germline CDR1 LNHDA, CDR2 SQIVND (reference sequence). Trimming pared 7 bases from V and 1 base from J, leaving 7 bases between. This CDR3 is 12 amino acids long. CDR3 region: CASIGENTEAFF. The CDR3 DNA reads TGTGCCAGTATCGGAGAGAACACTGAAGCTTTCTTT.

For this clone: This specimen includes other DNA sequences encoding the same CDR3. The genes are TRBV28 and TRBJ2-7; 11 bases align to TRBD1. Germline values: CDR1 MDHEN, CDR2 SYDVKM. V was pared by 5 bases and J by 2 bases, with 5 bases of the junction left unmatched. The CDR3 is 15 amino acids. The CDR3 sequence: CASSLGTGGAYEQYF. CDR3 nucleotides: TGTGCCAGCAGTCTAGGGACAGGGGGGGCCTACGAGCAGTACTTC.

This chain connects TRBV4-3 to TRBJ2-7, with 7 bases aligning to TRBD1. CDR1 LGHNA and CDR2 YSLEER come from the germline V gene. J lost 0 bases, V lost 2 bases, and 4 bases had no gene match. The CDR3 has 15 amino acids. The CDR3 is CASSQSWDSSYEQYF. Written as DNA, the CDR3 is TGCGCCAGCAGCCAATCCTGGGACAGCTCCTACGAGCAGTACTTC.

The chain recombines TRBV30 with TRBJ2-7, with TRBD2 as a possible D gene (5 bases). V was cut by 2 bases and J by 0 bases, with 8 bases left in between. The CDR3 is made up of 13 amino acids. The germline V gene has CDR1 GTSNPN and CDR2 SVGIG (reference sequence). The chain's CDR3 is CAWSLGSSYEQYF. The CDR3 region has the DNA TGTGCCTGGAGTCTGGGGAGCTCCTACGAGCAGTACTTC.

This chain links TRBV14 with TRBJ2-1; perhaps TRBD2 as D (5 bases). The germline V gene has CDR1 SGHDN and CDR2 FVKESK. Trimming cost V 1 base and J 3 bases, with 7 bases left between them. The CDR3 extends over 14 amino acids. CDR3 protein: CASSQALVYNEQFF. The CDR3 coding sequence is TGTGCCAGCAGCCAAGCACTAGTCTACAATGAGCAGTTCTTC.

Note on this clone: Germline and junction disagree at one end, which may indicate a read error. The rearrangement joins TRBV9 to TRBJ2-1; D uncertain. CDR1 SGDLS and CDR2 YYNGEE come from the germline V gene. The CDR3 has 13 amino acids. The CDR3 spells CASSVDSVNGQFF. The CDR3 DNA sequence: TGTGCCAGCAGCGTAGATAGTGTAAATGGGCAGTTCTTC.

The chain links TRBV14 to TRBJ2-1; D remains ambiguous. Per the germline V gene, CDR1 is SGHDN and CDR2 is FVKESK. This CDR3 contains 15 residues. Trimming removed 1 base from V and 0 bases from J, with 7 bases in between. In nucleotides, the CDR3 is TGTGCCAGCAGCCAAGCGGGTTACTCCTACAATGAGCAGTTCTTC. Translation: CASSQAGYSYNEQFF. Full variable domain (rest looked up from reference TRBV14 and TRBJ2-1): EAGVTQFPSHSVIEKGQTVTLRCDPISGHDNLYWYRRVMGKEIKFLLHFVKESKQDESGMPNNRFLAERTGGTYSTLKVQPAELEDSGVYFCASSQAGYSYNEQFFGPGTRLTVL.

V and J are TRBV27 and TRBJ2-3; D perhaps matches TRBD2 (5 bases). V lost 8 bases to trimming and J lost 4 bases, with 19 bases between them. CDR1 and CDR2 from the germline V gene are MNHEY and SMNVEV (reference sequence). This CDR3 comprises 15 residues. The CDR3, as DNA: TGTGCCAGCTCCTACGGCGGGTCCGTCGCAGATACGCAGTATTTT. Translated, it gives CASSYGGSVADTQYF.

V and J are TRBV6-5 and TRBJ1-1; D is uncertain. The length of the CDR3 is 13 residues. V was pared by 2 bases and J by 5 bases, with 9 bases between. Germline V lookup: CDR1 MNHEY, CDR2 SVGAGI. CDR3 sequence: CASSYKRATEAFF. The DNA of the CDR3 is TGTGCCAGCAGTTACAAGAGAGCGACTGAAGCTTTCTTT.

The chain is built from TRBV4-1 and TRBJ2-7; TRBD1 matches 8 bases. The V and J ends lost 0 bases and 4 bases, in that order; junction bases with no gene match: 5. Germline values: CDR1 MGHRA, CDR2 YSYEKL. This CDR3 contains 15 residues. The CDR3 DNA reads TGCGCCAGCAGCCAAGATCGGACAGGGTTTTACGAGCAGTACTTC. Translated: CASSQDRTGFYEQYF.

CDR3 sequence (DNA): TGTGCCAGCAGCTTGAATCCGGGATTACCTGAGCAGTTCTTC. Its translation: CASSLNPGLPEQFF. The chain is built from TRBV7-9 and TRBJ2-1; maybe TRBD2 (5 bases). Germline V gene data show CDR1 as SEHNR and CDR2 as FQNEAQ (reference sequence). Trimming removed 3 bases from V and 9 bases from J, with 15 bases in between. The CDR3 is 14 amino acids. The full variable domain, with the rest looked up from reference TRBV7-9 and TRBJ2-1, is DTGVSQNPRHKITKRGQNVTFRCDPISEHNRLYWYRQTLGQGPEFLTYFQNEAQLEKSRLLSDRFSAERPKGSFSTLEIQRTEQGDSAMYLCASSLNPGLPEQFFGPGTRLTVL.

The genes are TRBV27 and TRBJ2-2, with D possibly matching TRBD2 (5 bases). The CDR3 loop spans 13 amino acids. Trimming shortened V by 6 bases and J by 5 bases, and 10 bases separated the two germline ends. The germline V gene has CDR1 MNHEY and CDR2 SMNVEV (reference sequence). CDR3: CASRWTLTGELFF. The CDR3 nucleotides are TGTGCCAGCAGGTGGACTTTAACCGGGGAGCTGTTTTTT.

The chain joins TRBV7-9 to TRBJ2-2; TRBD1 matches 10 bases. This CDR3 contains 17 residues. Looked up from germline, CDR1 is SEHNR and CDR2 is FQNEAQ (reference sequence). V shed 10 bases and J 0 bases; nucleotides not matched to a gene: 11. The CDR3 DNA is TGTGCCACTAACACCGGGACAGGGGCTCCGAACACCGGGGAGCTGTTTTTT. This codes for CATNTGTGAPNTGELFF.

The chain has TRBV4-1 and TRBJ1-1; D gene ambiguous. Germline V gives CDR1 MGHRA, CDR2 YSYEKL. V lost 0 bases and J 1 base, leaving 6 bases between the germline ends. The CDR3 spans 14 residues. The CDR3, as DNA: TGCGCCAGCAGCCAAGAGCCGGCGAACACTGAAGCTTTCTTT. Its translation is CASSQEPANTEAFF.

The rearrangement joins TRBV20-1 to TRBJ1-1, with a weak D call TRBD1 (5 bases). V lost 6 bases, J lost 11 bases, and 16 bases lay in between. CDR3 length equals 11 residues. The V gene's germline CDR1 is DFQATT and CDR2 SNEGSKA (reference sequence). CDR3 bases: TGCAGTGCCTTAATCCCGGGGCGGGCTTTCTTT. Protein: CSALIPGRAFF.

This chain links TRBV10-1 with TRBJ2-3; TRBD2 aligns across 9 bases. Germline V lookup: CDR1 WNHNN, CDR2 SYGVQD (reference sequence). The CDR3 length is 15 residues. The junction had 10 bases not matched to a gene; V was cut back by 8 bases and J by 4 bases. The CDR3 bases are TGCGCCAGCGCGGGCCCAAGCGGGAGGCCAGATACGCAGTATTTT. It translates to CASAGPSGRPDTQYF.

The V and J genes are TRBV6-5 and TRBJ2-1, with a possible D match to TRBD1 (6 bases). Between the trimmed V and J ends, which lost 8 bases and 5 bases, there was a span of 13 bases. CDR3 length: 13 residues. Germline values: CDR1 MNHEY, CDR2 SVGAGI. The CDR3 loop is CASSFRGHNEQFF. The CDR3 region has the DNA TGTGCCAGCTCTTTCAGGGGACACAATGAGCAGTTCTTC.

The J gene is TRBJ2-7, the V gene TRBV5-4; 8 bases align to TRBD2. Germline V CDR1 and CDR2: SGHNT, YYREEE (reference sequence). CDR3 length equals 16 residues. With 1 base clipped from V and 4 bases from J, the junction kept 10 bases outside the gene matches. For the CDR3, the DNA is TGTGCCAGCAGCTTGATCGGGAGCGGGAGTGTTTACGAGCAGTACTTC. Its protein is CASSLIGSGSVYEQYF.

The chain links TRBV10-3 to TRBJ2-4; D may be TRBD1 (6 bases). Looked up from germline, CDR1 is ENHRY and CDR2 is SYGVKD. V gave up 2 bases and J gave up 2 bases, with 13 bases separating them. The length of the CDR3 is 16 residues. The CDR3 DNA is TGTGCCATCAGTGAGGCAATGACAGGTTCCAAAAACATTCAGTACTTC. Translated: CAISEAMTGSKNIQYF.

The chain combines TRBV6-1 with TRBJ1-5, with TRBD1 matching over 10 bases. With V trimmed by 3 bases and J by 4 bases, 3 bases remained unmatched. The CDR3 loop spans 15 amino acids. Germline assignment: CDR1 MNHNS and CDR2 SASEGT. The CDR3 region has the DNA TGTGCCAGCAGTGACCCGGGACAGGGGAATCAGCCCCAGCATTTT. This translates into CASSDPGQGNQPQHF.

The V call is TRBV28, the J call TRBJ2-1; 12 bases line up with TRBD2. Trimming removed 6 bases from V and 4 bases from J; junction bases left unmatched: 13. The CDR3 length is 18 residues. Germline V gene lookup returns CDR1 MDHEN and CDR2 SYDVKM. The CDR3 DNA follows: TGTGCCAGCAGCTCCGGACTAGCGGGGACTGCGAGGTACAATGAGCAGTTCTTC. Amino acid sequence: CASSSGLAGTARYNEQFF.

V and J are TRBV4-3 and TRBJ2-5, with no clear D. Trimming removed 4 bases from V and 3 bases from J, with 15 bases in between. CDR3 length: 15 amino acids. Germline loops: CDR1 LGHNA, CDR2 YSLEER. This chain's CDR3 is CASSPHPSSKETQYF. The CDR3 bases are TGCGCCAGCAGCCCCCATCCCAGTAGCAAAGAGACCCAGTACTTC.

The gene calls are TRBV6-5 and TRBJ2-1, with TRBD2 matching over 8 bases. J was trimmed by 8 bases and V by 7 bases; bases with no gene match: 13. The germline CDR1 and CDR2 sequences are MNHEY and SVGAGI. There are 15 residues in the CDR3. The CDR3 DNA follows: TGTGCCAGCACCATAGGCGTCGGGACTAGGGATGAGCAGTTCTTC. This translates into CASTIGVGTRDEQFF.

The rearrangement joins TRBV7-2 to TRBJ2-5; D not certain. This CDR3 has 13 amino acids. CDR1 SGHTA and CDR2 FQGNSA come from the germline V gene. Deletions cut 2 bases from V and 1 base from J, with 5 bases between. The CDR3 DNA is TGTGCCAGCAGCTTACCAGTCCAAGAGACCCAGTACTTC. Translating gives CASSLPVQETQYF.

This chain connects TRBV7-9 to TRBJ1-4, with TRBD1 matching 10 bases. The CDR3 is made up of 15 amino acids. Germline CDR1 is SEHNR and CDR2 is FQNEAQ (reference sequence). V shed 1 base, J shed 7 bases, and the junction held 3 bases outside the gene matches. The CDR3 nucleotides read TGTGCCAGCAGCTTAGGAGGGACAGGGGTTGAAAAACTGTTTTTT. Its protein is CASSLGGTGVEKLFF.